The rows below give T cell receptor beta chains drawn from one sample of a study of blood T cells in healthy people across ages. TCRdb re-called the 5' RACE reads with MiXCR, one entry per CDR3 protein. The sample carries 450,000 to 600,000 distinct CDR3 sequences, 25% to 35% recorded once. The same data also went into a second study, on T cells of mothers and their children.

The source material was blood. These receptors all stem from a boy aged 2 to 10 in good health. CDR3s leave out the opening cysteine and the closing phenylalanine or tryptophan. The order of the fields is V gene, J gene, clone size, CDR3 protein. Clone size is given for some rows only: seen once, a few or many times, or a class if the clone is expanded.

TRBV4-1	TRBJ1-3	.	ASSHSPGLPSRNTIY
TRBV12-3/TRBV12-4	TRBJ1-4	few	ASSLGVATNEKLF
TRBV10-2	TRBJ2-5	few	ASRNLAGGQETQY
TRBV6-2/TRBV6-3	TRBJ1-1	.	ASSYLAVDMNTEAF
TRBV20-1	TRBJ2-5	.	SASLYSGVRVTGETQY
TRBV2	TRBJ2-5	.	ASRTTPDNQETQY
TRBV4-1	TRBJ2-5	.	ASSHLWDVEETQY
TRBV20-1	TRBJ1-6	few	SAQSELGQGEGNSPLH
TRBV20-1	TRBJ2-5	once	SARRSGETQY
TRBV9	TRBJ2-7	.	ASSVFDGLRGEQY
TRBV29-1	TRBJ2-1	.	SVDRAGSYNEQF
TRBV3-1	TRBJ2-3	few	ASSQVTSGSGGTDTQY
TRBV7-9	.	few	ASSLAGGLATEDHEQY
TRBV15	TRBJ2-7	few	ATSRVGTAGYEQY
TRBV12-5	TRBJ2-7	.	ASGSAYRDRAYEQY
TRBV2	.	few	ASSEGTGPSYEQY
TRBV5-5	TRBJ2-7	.	ASSLAGSSHLYEQY
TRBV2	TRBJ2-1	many	AITPAEVYNEQF
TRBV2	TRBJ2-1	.	ASSFTSAHNEQF
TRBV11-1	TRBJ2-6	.	ASSRDAGANVLT
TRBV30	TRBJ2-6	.	AWSPRFSGANVLT
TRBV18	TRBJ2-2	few	ASSPAGTGSGELF
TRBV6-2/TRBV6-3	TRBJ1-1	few	ASSWSLRGGTEAF
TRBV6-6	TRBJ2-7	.	ASSYRGHEQY
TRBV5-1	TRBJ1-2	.	ASSPYTVKDGYT
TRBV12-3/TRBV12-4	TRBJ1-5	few	ASSPNMQPQH
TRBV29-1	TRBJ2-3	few	SETSSTDTQY
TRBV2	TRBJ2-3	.	ASSQGGRTDTQY
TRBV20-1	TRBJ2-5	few	SARPRLAGPVGPQETQY
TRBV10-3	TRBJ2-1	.	AISKTSGPGSYNEQF
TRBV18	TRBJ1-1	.	ASSGNRGTEAF
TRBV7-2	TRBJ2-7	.	ASSPGMWLEQY
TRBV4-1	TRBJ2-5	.	ASSQSSGGASETQY
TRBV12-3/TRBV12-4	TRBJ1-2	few	ASSLGRLYGYT
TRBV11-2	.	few	ASSIWKETQY
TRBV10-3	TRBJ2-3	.	AIRPESTDTQY
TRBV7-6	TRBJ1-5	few	ASSLDSIKPQH
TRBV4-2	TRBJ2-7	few	ASSQDRVAGAYEQY
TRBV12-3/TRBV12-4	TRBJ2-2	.	ASKGVRTTNTGELF
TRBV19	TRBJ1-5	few	ASSIPGAINQPQH
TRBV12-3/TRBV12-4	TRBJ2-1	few	ASSYGTSGFYNEQL
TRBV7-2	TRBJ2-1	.	ASSPYRLAGGPNNEQF
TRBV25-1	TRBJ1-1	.	ASSESRTGTSEAF
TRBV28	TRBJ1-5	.	ASSSVQTLLNQPQH
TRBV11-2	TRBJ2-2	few	ASSSTGGKTGELF
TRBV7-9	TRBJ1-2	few	ASSLSYRDDGYT
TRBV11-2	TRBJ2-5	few	ASSLYLAGEETQY
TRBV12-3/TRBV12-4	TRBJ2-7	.	ASSFRTRYEQY
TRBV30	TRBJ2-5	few	AWSEGPTPQETQY
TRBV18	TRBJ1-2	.	ASSPPTLHRKGYT
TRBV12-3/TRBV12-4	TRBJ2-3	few	ASSIQLEDTQY
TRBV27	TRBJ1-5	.	ASSLYSPGLSNQPQH
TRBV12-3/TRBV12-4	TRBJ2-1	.	ASSWRGDNEQL
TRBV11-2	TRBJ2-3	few	ASSFPGQGGDTQY
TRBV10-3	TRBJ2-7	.	AISGPEGSYEQY
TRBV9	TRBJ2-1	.	ASSGTGIYEQF
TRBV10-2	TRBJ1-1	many	ASSTDRGTEAF
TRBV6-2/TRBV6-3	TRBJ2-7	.	ASSYVLADSYEQY
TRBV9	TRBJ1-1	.	ASSVLGAPTGVNTEAS